This T cell receptor (beta chain) was retrieved from a study of CD8+CD57+ T cells in acquired aplastic anemia. Study as a whole: The sorted CD4+ and CD8+ cells yielded an average around 3.2 ug of DNA. Roughly 10.8 million reads were obtained on average for healthy donor CD4+ cells.

Points from the study as a whole: Patients and controls shared 25 to 30 CD8+ CDR3 sequences, which appeared highly expressed in patients and within their immunodominant clones.

The CDR3 is made up of 18 amino acids. Comment on this clonotype: Its antigen is currently unknown. A clone one base away is much larger, so this may be a read error.

The study profiled TCR beta VDJ and CDR3 using genomic DNA as template. MiXCR, applied by TCRdb to the reads, yields one record per CDR3 protein. Counted here are about 190,000 distinct CDR3 sequences, about half occurring once; the ten biggest clones make up about 17%. The chain carries TRBV12-3 or TRBV12-4 and TRBJ2-5, with 12 positions matching TRBD2. Sequenced input: sorted CD4+, CD8+, or CD8+CD57+ T cells (not recorded which) from PBMCs. The sequence was obtained from a human donor in good health, serving as a control. CDR3 nucleotide sequence: TGTGCCGGCAGTGAAGCGCACACTAGCGGGGGGTACCAAGAGACCCAGTACTTC. The encoded protein is CAGSEAHTSGGYQETQYF.